The subject of this entry is one T cell receptor beta chain. Combining a sample-barcoded 5' primer with a J-beta primer mix, a second PCR ran for about 6 to 11 cycles. Every cDNA was tagged by a template-switch adaptor with 12 random nucleotides. TCRdb called the 5' RACE reads again in MiXCR, with one record for every CDR3 protein. The repertoire consists of more than 650,000 distinct CDR3 sequences, with about a fifth occurring once and the leading ten covering roughly a fifth. The sample comes from a study of blood T cells in healthy people across ages. V lost 6 bases to trimming and J lost 6 bases; unmatched junction nucleotides: 6. The CDR3 sequence is 13 residues long.

The sequenced sample consisted of blood. This TCR came from a man in his 70s in good health. This chain uses TRBV12-3 or TRBV12-4 with TRBJ2-7, with TRBD2 identical over 9 bases. The CDR3 protein is CASRVAGVSEQYF. CDR3 DNA: TGTGCCAGCAGGGTAGCGGGAGTAAGCGAGCAGTACTTC.